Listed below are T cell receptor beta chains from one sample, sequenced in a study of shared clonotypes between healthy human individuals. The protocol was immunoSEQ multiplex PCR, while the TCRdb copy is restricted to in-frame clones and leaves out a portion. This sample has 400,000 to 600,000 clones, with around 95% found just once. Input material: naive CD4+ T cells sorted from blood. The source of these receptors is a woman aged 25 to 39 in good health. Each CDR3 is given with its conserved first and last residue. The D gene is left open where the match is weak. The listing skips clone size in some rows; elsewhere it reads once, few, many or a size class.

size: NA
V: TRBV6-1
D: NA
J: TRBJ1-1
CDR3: CASSPRENTEAFF
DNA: TGTGCCAGCAGTCCCCGGGAGAACACTGAAGCTTTCTTT

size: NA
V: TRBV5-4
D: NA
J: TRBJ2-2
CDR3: CASRLLGSGAATGELFF
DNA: TGTGCCAGCAGACTCCTGGGATCGGGGGCCGCCACCGGGGAGCTGTTTTTT

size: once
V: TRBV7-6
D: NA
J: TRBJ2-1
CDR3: CASSPRTAFYPDNEQFF
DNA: TGTGCCAGCAGCCCCCGGACGGCGTTCTATCCGGACAATGAGCAGTTCTTC

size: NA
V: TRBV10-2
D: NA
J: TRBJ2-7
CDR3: CASSGTYEQYF
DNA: TGCGCCAGCAGTGGGACCTACGAGCAGTACTTC

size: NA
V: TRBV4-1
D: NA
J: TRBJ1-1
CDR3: CASSQVKSGRGVLAFF
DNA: TGCGCCAGCAGCCAAGTAAAGTCCGGGCGGGGTGTTTTGGCTTTCTTT

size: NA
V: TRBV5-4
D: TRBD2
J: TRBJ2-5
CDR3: CASSLTPEREVEQYF
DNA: TGTGCCAGCAGCTTAACCCCCGAGCGGGAGGTTGAGCAGTACTTC

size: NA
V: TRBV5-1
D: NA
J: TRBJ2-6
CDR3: CASSFGTQVPGANVLTF
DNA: TGCGCCAGCAGCTTTGGGACCCAGGTGCCCGGTGCCAACGTCCTGACTTTC

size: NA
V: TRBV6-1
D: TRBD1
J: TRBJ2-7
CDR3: CASSQGAGGSYEQYF
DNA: TGTGCCAGCAGTCAGGGGGCAGGGGGGTCCTACGAGCAGTACTTC

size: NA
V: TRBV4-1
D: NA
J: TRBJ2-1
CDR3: CASSQDDLRGEQFF
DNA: TGCGCCAGCAGCCAGGACGACCTAAGAGGGGAGCAGTTCTTC

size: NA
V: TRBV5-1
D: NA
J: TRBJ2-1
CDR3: CASSLFLGVEHEQFF
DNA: TGCGCCAGCAGCTTGTTCCTAGGGGTCGAGCATGAGCAGTTCTTC

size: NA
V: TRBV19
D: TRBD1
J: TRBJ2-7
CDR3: CASKITGGPYEQYF
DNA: TGTGCCAGTAAGATTACAGGGGGCCCCTACGAGCAGTACTTC